The 8 T cell receptor beta chains presented below share a single source sample, sequenced in a study of breast tumors, draining lymph nodes, adjacent tissues. TCRdb used MiXCR to reprocess the multiplex PCR reads, holding one entry per CDR3 protein. Of tens of thousands of distinct CDR3 sequences listed, around 20% were seen once; the top ten hold around 2.5%. The lymph nodes were axillary draining lymph nodes from breast cancer patients. The sample consisted of axillary lymph node tissue. These TCRs come from a female donor with breast cancer. Some clones in this sample may be carry-over from other donors' samples.

This clonotype was observed at least ten times. The rearrangement links TRBV2 to TRBJ2-7; D uncertain. Trimming pared 4 bases from V and 4 bases from J, leaving 8 bases between. CDR1 SNHLY and CDR2 FYNNEI come from the germline V gene. The CDR3 has 12 amino acids. The CDR3 DNA reads TGTGCCAGCAGTGGCACTTTGTACGAGCAGTACTTC. Its protein product is CASSGTLYEQYF.

There are many counts of this clonotype. CDR3 residues: CASSLALTGGSTDTQYF. In nucleotides, the CDR3 is TGTGCCAGCAGCTTAGCGCTGACAGGGGGTAGCACAGATACGCAGTATTTT. The rearrangement uses TRBV7-9 and TRBJ2-3, with 9 bases identical to TRBD1. CDR1 SEHNR and CDR2 FQNEAQ come from the germline V gene (reference sequence). This CDR3 region has 17 residues. V trimming: 0 bases; J trimming: 0 bases; junction bases outside the gene matches: 4.

This clonotype was seen repeatedly, ten times or more. The V gene is TRBV4-3, the J gene TRBJ2-7; D ambiguous. Trimming removed 0 bases from V and 2 bases from J, with 11 bases in between. Germline V CDR1 and CDR2: LGHNA, YSLEER. This CDR3 is 15 amino acids long. CDR3 sequence (DNA): TGCGCCAGCAGCCAAGATTGGGTAGGGACCTACGAGCAGTACTTC. Its translation: CASSQDWVGTYEQYF.

In its sample, this clonotype was seen many times. The CDR3 loop reads CATSRGYEQYF. The CDR3 region has the DNA TGTGCCACCAGCAGAGGCTACGAGCAGTACTTC. The chain links TRBV15 to TRBJ2-7; D call uncertain. This CDR3 is built from 11 residues. Germline CDR1 reads LNHNV; CDR2 reads YYDKDF (reference sequence). V was clipped by 1 base and J by 3 bases, with 1 base between them.

Ten or more counts support this clonotype. The chain recombines TRBV11-2 with TRBJ2-7; 9 nucleotides align to TRBD2. J was trimmed by 2 bases and V by 5 bases; bases with no gene match: 7. In germline, CDR1 is SGHAT, CDR2 FQNNGV. The CDR3 extends over 15 amino acids. The CDR3 sequence is CASSRTSETTYEQYF. The CDR3 DNA reads as TGTGCCAGCAGCCGGACTAGCGAGACTACCTACGAGCAGTACTTC.

This clonotype was recorded at least ten times. The chain recombines TRBV10-3 with TRBJ2-3, with D perhaps TRBD1 or TRBD2 (5 bases each). V lost 10 bases to trimming and J lost 2 bases, with 22 bases between them. The CDR3 extends over 16 amino acids. Looked up from germline, CDR1 is ENHRY and CDR2 is SYGVKD. For the CDR3, the DNA is TGTGCCACCGCTGGGGGAGTGAGGACGAACACAGATACGCAGTATTTT. Translating it yields CATAGGVRTNTDTQYF.

This clonotype was seen ten or more times. The gene calls are TRBV20-1 and TRBJ2-7, with TRBD2 identical over 10 bases. The CDR3 contains 14 residues. Germline CDR1 DFQATT, CDR2 SNEGSKA (reference sequence). V gave up 6 bases and J gave up 4 bases; unmatched junction bases: 9. Here the CDR3 reads CSATTGTSVYEQYF. The CDR3 nucleotides are TGCAGTGCCACCACCGGGACTAGCGTGTACGAGCAGTACTTC.

This clonotype was seen ten or more times. The rearrangement joins TRBV20-1 to TRBJ2-3; D possibly uses TRBD1 or TRBD2 (5 bases each). CDR1 and CDR2 (germline): DFQATT, SNEGSKA (reference sequence). The CDR3 is made up of 11 amino acids. CDR3 bases: TGCAGGCTGATAGAGGGGGATACGCAGTATTTT. Protein product: CRLIEGDTQYF.